These 21 T cell receptor beta chains were sequenced from one sample in a study of Graves' ophthalmopathy and Graves' hyperthyroidism listed by TCRdb under 2018. Sequencing was carried out with an Illumina HiSeq 2000. For repertoire sequencing, the TCR beta CDR3 regions were amplified from RNA transcripts. The first round was an RT-PCR using HTBI primers with the Qiagen OneStep RT-PCR kit, and this first round was followed by a second-round multiplex PCR, then size selection and purification. Through fastp at Q25 and MiXCR, TCRdb rebuilt clones from the public reads, retaining in-frame beta chains. Each CDR3 protein appears once, grouped with its most common genes and DNA. In this sample the table shows just over 600,000 distinct CDR3 sequences, 22% of which occur a single time. 7.1% of the sample rests with the top ten. Sequencing was done on a sample of peripheral blood. The receptors were sampled from a woman under 30 with stable Graves' hyperthyroidism. Some clones in this sample may be carry-over from other donors' samples. Donor details come from another sample of the same person, matched by shared clones.

This clonotype has at least ten counts. CDR3 nucleotide sequence: TGTGCCAGCAGTTTAATAGGTATCAATCAGCCCCAGCATTTT. This gives the protein CASSLIGINQPQHF. V and J are TRBV27 and TRBJ1-5; D uncertain. Germline assignment: CDR1 MNHEY and CDR2 SMNVEV (reference sequence). Between the trimmed V and J ends, which lost 2 bases and 3 bases, there was a span of 8 bases. This CDR3 contains 14 residues.

This clonotype was counted ten times or more. This chain links TRBV6-5 with TRBJ2-5; D remains ambiguous. The CDR3 length is 14 residues. The germline CDR1 and CDR2 sequences are MNHEY and SVGAGI. V shed 0 bases and J shed 2 bases, with 7 bases lying between them. CDR3 sequence: CASSYSTAQETQYF. CDR3 sequence (DNA): TGTGCCAGCAGTTACTCGACTGCTCAAGAGACCCAGTACTTC.

This chain connects TRBV14 to TRBJ1-2; D is perhaps TRBD1 (5 bases). Looked up from germline, CDR1 is SGHDN and CDR2 is FVKESK. Trimming stripped 6 bases from V and 8 bases from J, with 16 bases between. CDR3 length equals 13 residues. The CDR3 DNA reads as TGTGCCAGCAGACAACACATGGGGGGAGGCTACACCTTC. Translating gives CASRQHMGGGYTF. The variable domain in full, completed from reference TRBV14 and TRBJ1-2, reads EAGVTQFPSHSVIEKGQTVTLRCDPISGHDNLYWYRRVMGKEIKFLLHFVKESKQDESGMPNNRFLAERTGGTYSTLKVQPAELEDSGVYFCASRQHMGGGYTFGSGTRLTVV.

The rearrangement links TRBV6-1 to TRBJ2-7; TRBD2 matches 11 bases. The CDR3 has 14 residues. The germline V gene encodes CDR1 MNHNS and CDR2 SASEGT. J gave up 3 bases and V 7 bases, and 5 bases lay outside the gene matches. CDR3 sequence (DNA): TGTGCCAGCACTAGCGGGGGGACTTACTACGAGCAGTACTTC. This codes for CASTSGGTYYEQYF.

Ten or more counts support this clonotype. The chain carries TRBV12-3 or TRBV12-4 and TRBJ1-1, with D unresolved. Trimming stripped 7 bases from V and 3 bases from J, with 12 bases between. This CDR3 comprises 13 residues. CDR3 residues: CASTAPVDTEAFF. CDR3 nucleotide sequence: TGTGCCAGCACCGCCCCGGTAGACACTGAAGCTTTCTTT.

The table lists this clonotype with many counts. The rearrangement uses TRBV5-1 and TRBJ2-2; D is possibly TRBD1 (5 bases). CDR3 length: 13 amino acids. The germline V gene encodes CDR1 SGHRS and CDR2 YFSETQ. With 5 bases removed from V and 4 bases from J, the gap between germline ends came to 9 bases. CDR3 nucleotide sequence: TGCGCCAGCAGAGCTCAGGGCACCGGGGAGCTGTTTTTT. This gives the protein CASRAQGTGELFF.

This clonotype was seen ten or more times. This chain links TRBV29-1 with TRBJ1-2; D is possibly TRBD1 (6 bases). This CDR3 has 14 residues. CDR1 is SQVTM and CDR2 is ANQGSEA in the germline V gene. V was pared by 5 bases and J by 2 bases, with 15 bases between. The CDR3 region is CSVWDIDQNYGYTF. Here the CDR3 DNA reads TGCAGCGTTTGGGACATCGACCAGAACTATGGCTACACCTTC.

A note on this clonotype: A junction end diverges from the germline sequence, so it may reflect a read error. V and J are TRBV2 and TRBJ2-4; 11 bases agree with TRBD2. This CDR3 spans 15 amino acids. Germline V gene sequence: CDR1 SNHLY, CDR2 FYNNEI. The CDR3 nucleotides read TGTGCCGGTAAACCACTAGCGGGAGCCAAGAACATTAAGTACTTC. Its protein product is CAGKPLAGAKNIKYF.

This clonotype showed up many times. This chain links TRBV6-5 with TRBJ2-7; perhaps TRBD1 as D (6 bases). V lost 0 bases, J lost 9 bases, and 24 bases lay in between. Germline V lookup: CDR1 MNHEY, CDR2 SVGAGI. CDR3 size: 17 residues. The CDR3 loop reads CASSYSPSRTEHPRQYF. The CDR3 coding sequence is TGTGCCAGCAGTTACTCGCCCTCCAGGACAGAACACCCGAGGCAGTACTTC.

This clonotype turned up a few times. This chain joins TRBV6-1 and TRBJ1-1; 7 nucleotides align to TRBD1. J lost 8 bases, V lost 6 bases, and 18 bases had no gene match. Germline V gene data show CDR1 as MNHNS and CDR2 as SASEGT. This CDR3 has 16 residues. CDR3 residues: CASRDILGQLTREAFF. The CDR3 bases are TGTGCCAGCAGGGATATCCTGGGACAGCTGACGCGGGAAGCTTTCTTT.

This clonotype was recorded many times. The chain uses TRBV10-1 and TRBJ1-6, with D possibly TRBD1 on 6 matching bases. V was clipped by 4 bases and J by 10 bases, with 11 bases between them. The length of the CDR3 is 13 residues. CDR1 and CDR2 (germline): WNHNN, SYGVQD (reference sequence). CDR3 nucleotide sequence: TGCGCCAGCAGTGCAACAGGGAGCTCACCCCTCCACTTT. It specifies CASSATGSSPLHF.

In this sample, this clonotype turned up many times. This rearrangement joins TRBV9 to TRBJ2-2, with TRBD2 matching over 7 bases. The germline CDR1 and CDR2 sequences are SGDLS and YYNGEE. Trimming removed 4 bases from V and 7 bases from J; junction bases left unmatched: 7. The length of the CDR3 is 14 residues. CDR3 sequence reads: CASSLGTTDGELFF. In DNA form, the CDR3 reads TGTGCCAGCAGCTTGGGGACTACAGACGGGGAGCTGTTTTTT.

This clonotype was recorded many times. The chain couples TRBV30 to TRBJ1-2, with D perhaps TRBD1 (6 bases). V was shortened by 8 bases and J by 8 bases, with 21 bases between the two germline ends. Germline loops: CDR1 GTSNPN, CDR2 SVGIG (reference sequence). This CDR3 region has 13 residues. The DNA for the CDR3 is TGTGCCCGGCTGGGGTGGGGGCGCGGAGGCTACACCTTC. This sequence encodes CARLGWGRGGYTF. The whole variable domain, filled in from reference TRBV30 and TRBJ1-2, reads SQTIHQWPATLVQPVGSPLSLECTVEGTSNPNLYWYRQAAGRGLQLLFYSVGIGQISSEVPQNLSASRPQDRQFILSSKKLLLSDSGFYLCARLGWGRGGYTFGSGTRLTVV.

This chain joins TRBV5-1 and TRBJ1-5; possibly TRBD1 for D (5 bases). The V gene's germline CDR1 is SGHRS and CDR2 YFSETQ. This CDR3 region has 14 residues. The V end was cut by 4 bases, the J end by 6 bases, with 14 bases between. DNA of the CDR3: TGCGCCAGCAGCACCGGGATTGGGGGTCAGCCCCAGCATTTT. Translating gives CASSTGIGGQPQHF.

The J gene is TRBJ2-2, the V gene TRBV6-1; D may be TRBD2 (5 bases). V was pared by 7 bases and J by 2 bases, with 17 bases between. Germline lookup yields CDR1 MNHNS and CDR2 SASEGT. CDR3 length: 16 amino acids. CDR3 sequence reads: CASTLSGSRNTGELFF. The DNA of the CDR3 is TGTGCCAGCACCTTAAGTGGGAGCCGTAACACCGGGGAGCTGTTTTTT.

The chain joins TRBV5-1 to TRBJ2-7, with 8 bases fitting TRBD2. Germline-derived CDR1 and CDR2 are SGHRS and YFSETQ. The CDR3 runs to 15 residues. With V trimmed by 2 bases and J by 1 base, 5 bases remained unmatched. CDR3 sequence reads: CASSFGGARSYEQYF. As DNA, the CDR3 is TGCGCCAGCAGCTTCGGGGGGGCCAGGTCCTACGAGCAGTACTTC.

V gene TRBV10-1 combines with J gene TRBJ1-1; 7 bases match TRBD1. Germline V lookup: CDR1 WNHNN, CDR2 SYGVQD (reference sequence). The CDR3 runs to 13 residues. With V trimmed by 5 bases and J by 6 bases, 6 bases remained unmatched. The CDR3 loop is CASSNQGVSEAFF. Written as DNA, the CDR3 is TGCGCCAGCAGTAACCAGGGGGTGTCTGAAGCTTTCTTT.

The V gene is TRBV28, the J gene TRBJ1-2; perhaps TRBD1 as D (6 bases). Looked up from germline, CDR1 is MDHEN and CDR2 is SYDVKM. V lost 6 bases, J lost 9 bases, and 14 bases lay in between. This CDR3 comprises 12 residues. The CDR3 coding sequence is TGTGCCAGCAGCGCAGGGGAGAAGAGCTACACCTTC. Translating gives CASSAGEKSYTF.

This clonotype occurred a few times. Since the CDR3 does not end with the conserved phenylalanine or tryptophan, this likely comes from a read error. The chain couples TRBV11-2 to TRBJ1-2; 7 bases map to TRBD1. The CDR3 spans 11 residues. Germline V gene data show CDR1 as SGHAT and CDR2 as FQNNGV. CDR3 region: CSSGQNYGYTV. CDR3 DNA: TGTTCCTCGGGACAGAACTATGGCTACACCGTC.

This clonotype was counted at least ten times. The chain couples TRBV4-1 to TRBJ2-5; 9 bases are shared with TRBD1. Trimming cost V 5 bases and J 3 bases; bases outside gene matches: 7. This CDR3 spans 15 amino acids. The germline V gene has CDR1 MGHRA and CDR2 YSYEKL. The CDR3 coding sequence is TGCGCCAGCAGCTTCCTACAGGGGGCTGAAGAGACCCAGTACTTC. It yields the protein CASSFLQGAEETQYF.

The V and J genes are TRBV5-1 and TRBJ1-5, with no clear D. The germline gives CDR1 SGHRS, CDR2 YFSETQ. With 0 bases removed from V and 0 bases from J, the gap between germline ends came to 10 bases. CDR3 length: 16 residues. The CDR3 reads CASSLVPAYSNQPQHF. The CDR3 region has the DNA TGCGCCAGCAGCTTGGTCCCTGCTTATAGCAATCAGCCCCAGCATTTT.